Listed below are T cell receptor beta chains from one sample, sequenced in a study of T-cell memory formation after mild COVID-19. MiXCR, applied by TCRdb to the 5' RACE reads, yields one record per CDR3 protein. The sample consists of fewer than 650,000 distinct CDR3 sequences, 17% of them appearing once. The sequenced sample consisted of PBMCs or a T cell subset sorted from them (not recorded which). The receptors stem from an adult woman who had mild COVID-19 (a few samples of this study predate the infection). Cell type and time point are not known. CDR3s include the opening cysteine and the closing phenylalanine or tryptophan. A D gene is named only where the DNA matches it firmly. Rows may omit the clone size; those that give it use once, few, many or a size class.

v_call: TRBV12-3/TRBV12-4
clone_size: few
d_call: TRBD1
j_call: TRBJ1-3
cdr3_nt: TGTGCCAGCAGCCCTCCCCGGGACAGGGGGGGAAACACCATATATTTT
cdr3_aa: CASSPPRDRGGNTIYF

v_call: TRBV28
clone_size: once
d_call: TRBD1
j_call: TRBJ2-7
cdr3_nt: TGTGCCAGCAGTTTCACTTCCGGGACAGCCTACGAGCAGTACTTC
cdr3_aa: CASSFTSGTAYEQYF

v_call: TRBV19
clone_size: .
d_call: .
j_call: TRBJ1-1
cdr3_nt: TGTGCCAGTAGATCCCCGGGTCGGGCTGAAGCTTTCTTT
cdr3_aa: CASRSPGRAEAFF

v_call: TRBV19
clone_size: .
d_call: .
j_call: TRBJ1-1
cdr3_nt: TGTGCCAGTGGGACCGGGGGAGCTTTCTTT
cdr3_aa: CASGTGGAFF

v_call: TRBV6-2/TRBV6-3
clone_size: few
d_call: TRBD1
j_call: TRBJ2-7
cdr3_nt: TGTGCCAGCACCCCAACGGACAGGGGCACCTACGAGCAGTACTTC
cdr3_aa: CASTPTDRGTYEQYF

v_call: TRBV12-3/TRBV12-4
clone_size: many
d_call: .
j_call: TRBJ2-5
cdr3_nt: TGTGCCAGCAGTTCGCAAAACTGGAGAACCCAGTACTTC
cdr3_aa: CASSSQNWRTQYF

v_call: TRBV7-9
clone_size: .
d_call: TRBD1
j_call: TRBJ2-7
cdr3_nt: TGTGCCAGCAGCTCCCTACAGGGGGCCTACGAGCAGTACTTC
cdr3_aa: CASSSLQGAYEQYF

v_call: TRBV6-5
clone_size: .
d_call: .
j_call: TRBJ2-7
cdr3_nt: TGTGCCAGCGGATCGGGGAGAGGCTACGAGCAGTACTTC
cdr3_aa: CASGSGRGYEQYF

v_call: TRBV7-9
clone_size: few
d_call: TRBD2
j_call: TRBJ2-1
cdr3_nt: TGTGCCGGAACTAGCGGGGGCTACAATGAGCAGTTCTTC
cdr3_aa: CAGTSGGYNEQFF

v_call: TRBV7-9
clone_size: .
d_call: .
j_call: TRBJ1-6
cdr3_nt: TGTGCCAGCAGCTTAGGGCTACAGGCGGTACAAAGCTCCTATAATTCACCCCTCCACTTT
cdr3_aa: CASSLGLQAVQSSYNSPLHF

v_call: TRBV6-2/TRBV6-3
clone_size: .
d_call: .
j_call: TRBJ2-3
cdr3_nt: TGTGCCAGCAGTAGGGACGATGGCACAGATACGCAGTATTTT
cdr3_aa: CASSRDDGTDTQYF

v_call: TRBV7-6
clone_size: .
d_call: TRBD1
j_call: TRBJ2-7
cdr3_nt: TGTGCCAGCAGCTTAGCGACAGGGGTGTCCTACGAGCAGTACTTC
cdr3_aa: CASSLATGVSYEQYF

v_call: TRBV6-5
clone_size: few
d_call: .
j_call: TRBJ1-4
cdr3_nt: TGTGCCAGCAGCGATGGTGACGGCGGTAAAGAAAAACTGTTTTTT
cdr3_aa: CASSDGDGGKEKLFF

v_call: TRBV1
clone_size: few
d_call: .
j_call: TRBJ1-5
cdr3_nt: TGCACCAGCATCACCCTCTGGCCAGGGATGAATCAGCCCCAGCATTTT
cdr3_aa: CTSITLWPGMNQPQHF

v_call: TRBV7-2
clone_size: few
d_call: .
j_call: TRBJ1-1
cdr3_nt: TGTGCCAGCACACAACCTAAGGCTTTGAACACTGAAGCTTTCTTT
cdr3_aa: CASTQPKALNTEAFF

v_call: TRBV7-8
clone_size: .
d_call: TRBD1
j_call: TRBJ1-5
cdr3_nt: TGTGCCAGCGGGTCCGGGACAGGGGGCGGCCAGCCCCAGCATTTT
cdr3_aa: CASGSGTGGGQPQHF

v_call: TRBV19
clone_size: few
d_call: TRBD2
j_call: TRBJ2-2
cdr3_nt: TGTGCCAGTAGGCGACTAGCGGGAGCCGCTGGGGAGCTGTTTTTT
cdr3_aa: CASRRLAGAAGELFF